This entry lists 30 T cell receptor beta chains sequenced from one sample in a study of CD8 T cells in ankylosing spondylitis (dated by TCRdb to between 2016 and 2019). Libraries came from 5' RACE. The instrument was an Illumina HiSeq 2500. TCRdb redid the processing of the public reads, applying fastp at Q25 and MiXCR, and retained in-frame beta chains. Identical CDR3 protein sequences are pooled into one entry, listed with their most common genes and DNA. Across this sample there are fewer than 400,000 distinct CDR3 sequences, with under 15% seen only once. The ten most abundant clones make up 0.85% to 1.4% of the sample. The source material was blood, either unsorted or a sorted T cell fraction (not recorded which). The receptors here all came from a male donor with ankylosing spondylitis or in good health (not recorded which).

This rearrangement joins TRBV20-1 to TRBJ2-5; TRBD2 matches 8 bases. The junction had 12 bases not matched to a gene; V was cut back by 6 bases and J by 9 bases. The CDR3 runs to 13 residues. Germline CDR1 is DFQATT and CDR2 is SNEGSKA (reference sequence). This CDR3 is CSAREGGGGSQYF. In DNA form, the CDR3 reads TGCAGTGCCCGGGAGGGAGGTGGGGGGTCCCAGTACTTC.

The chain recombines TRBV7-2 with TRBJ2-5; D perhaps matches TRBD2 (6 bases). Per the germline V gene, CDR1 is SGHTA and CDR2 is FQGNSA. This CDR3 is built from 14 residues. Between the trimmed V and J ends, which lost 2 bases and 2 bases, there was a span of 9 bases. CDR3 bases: TGTGCCAGCAGCTTAAACGCGGGGCAAGAGACCCAGTACTTC. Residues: CASSLNAGQETQYF. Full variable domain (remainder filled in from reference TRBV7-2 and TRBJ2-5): GAGVSQSPSNKVTEKGKDVELRCDPISGHTALYWYRQSLGQGLEFLIYFQGNSAPDKSGLPSDRFSAERTGGSVSTLTIQRTQQEDSAVYLCASSLNAGQETQYFGPGTRLLVL.

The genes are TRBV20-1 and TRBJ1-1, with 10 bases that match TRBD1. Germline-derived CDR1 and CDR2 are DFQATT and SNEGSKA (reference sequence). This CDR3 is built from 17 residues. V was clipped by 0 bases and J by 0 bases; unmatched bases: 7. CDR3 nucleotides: TGCAGTGCTAGAGACCCCAGGACAGGGGGGTTGAACACTGAAGCTTTCTTT. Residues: CSARDPRTGGLNTEAFF.

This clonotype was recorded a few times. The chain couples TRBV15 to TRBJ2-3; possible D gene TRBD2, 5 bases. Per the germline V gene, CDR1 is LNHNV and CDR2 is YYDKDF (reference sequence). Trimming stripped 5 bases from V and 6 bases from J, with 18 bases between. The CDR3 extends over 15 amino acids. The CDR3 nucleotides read TGTGCCACCAGCCCCAAGGGAGTAGCCCCGGATACGCAGTATTTT. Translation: CATSPKGVAPDTQYF. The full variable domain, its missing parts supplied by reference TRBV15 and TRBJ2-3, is DAMVIQNPRYQVTQFGKPVTLSCSQTLNHNVMYWYQQKSSQAPKLLFHYYDKDFNNEADTPDNFQSRRPNTSFCFLDIRSPGLGDTAMYLCATSPKGVAPDTQYFGPGTRLTVL.

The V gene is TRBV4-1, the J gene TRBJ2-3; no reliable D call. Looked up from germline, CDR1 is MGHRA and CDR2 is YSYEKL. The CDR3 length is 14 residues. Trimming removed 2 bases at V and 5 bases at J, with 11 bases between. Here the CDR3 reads CASSQLGRVDTQYF. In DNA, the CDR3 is TGCGCCAGCAGCCAACTAGGACGTGTAGATACGCAGTATTTT.

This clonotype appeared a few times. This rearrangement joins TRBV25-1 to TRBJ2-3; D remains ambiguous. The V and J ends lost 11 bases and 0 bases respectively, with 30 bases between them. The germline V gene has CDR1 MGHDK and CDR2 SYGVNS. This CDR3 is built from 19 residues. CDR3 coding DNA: TGTGCCGCACTGGGTCTACCTCGGAGAACCCTCTATAGCACAGATACGCAGTATTTT. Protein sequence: CAALGLPRRTLYSTDTQYF.

CDR3 loop: CASSWGDTQYF. The CDR3 bases are TGCGCCAGCAGCTGGGGAGATACGCAGTATTTT. The chain carries TRBV5-1 and TRBJ2-3; no firm D call. The CDR3 extends over 11 amino acids. Germline CDR1 reads SGHRS; CDR2 reads YFSETQ. V lost 3 bases and J lost 5, with 4 bases in between.

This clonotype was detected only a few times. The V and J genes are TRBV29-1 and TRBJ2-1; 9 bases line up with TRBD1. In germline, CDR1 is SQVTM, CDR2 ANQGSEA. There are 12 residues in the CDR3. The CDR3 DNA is TGCGGGACAGGGAACTCCTACAATGAGCAGTTCTTC. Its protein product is CGTGNSYNEQFF.

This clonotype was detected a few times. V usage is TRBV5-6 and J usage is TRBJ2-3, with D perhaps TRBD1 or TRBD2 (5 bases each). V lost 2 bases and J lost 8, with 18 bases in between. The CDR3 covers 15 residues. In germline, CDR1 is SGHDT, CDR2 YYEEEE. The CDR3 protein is CASSFRIRGHGTQYF. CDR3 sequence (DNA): TGTGCCAGCAGCTTTAGGATCCGGGGCCACGGTACGCAGTATTTT.

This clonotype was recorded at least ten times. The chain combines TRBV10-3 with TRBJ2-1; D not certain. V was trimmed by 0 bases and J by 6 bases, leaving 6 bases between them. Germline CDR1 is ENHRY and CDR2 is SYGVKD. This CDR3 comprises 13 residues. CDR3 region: CAISESWANEQFF. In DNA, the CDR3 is TGTGCCATCAGTGAGTCGTGGGCCAATGAGCAGTTCTTC.

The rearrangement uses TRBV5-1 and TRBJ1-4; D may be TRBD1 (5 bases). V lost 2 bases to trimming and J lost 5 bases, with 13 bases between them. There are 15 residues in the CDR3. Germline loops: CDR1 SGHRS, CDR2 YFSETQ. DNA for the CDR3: TGCGCCAGCAGCTTTAGGGAGGGGATGAATGAAAAACTGTTTTTT. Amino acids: CASSFREGMNEKLFF.

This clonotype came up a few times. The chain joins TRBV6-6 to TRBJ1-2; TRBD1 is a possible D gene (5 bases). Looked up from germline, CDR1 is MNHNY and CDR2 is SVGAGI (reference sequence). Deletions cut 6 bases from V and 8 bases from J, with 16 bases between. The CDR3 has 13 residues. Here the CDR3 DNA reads TGTGCCAGCAGGAAGCTCCAGGGTCACGGCTACACCTTC. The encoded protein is CASRKLQGHGYTF.

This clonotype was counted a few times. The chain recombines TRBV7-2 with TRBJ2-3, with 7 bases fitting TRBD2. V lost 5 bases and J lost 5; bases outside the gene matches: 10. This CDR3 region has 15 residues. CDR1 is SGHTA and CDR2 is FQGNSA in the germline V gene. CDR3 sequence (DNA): TGTGCCAGCAGCCCGAGCGGGATCCCCAAAGATACGCAGTATTTT. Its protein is CASSPSGIPKDTQYF.

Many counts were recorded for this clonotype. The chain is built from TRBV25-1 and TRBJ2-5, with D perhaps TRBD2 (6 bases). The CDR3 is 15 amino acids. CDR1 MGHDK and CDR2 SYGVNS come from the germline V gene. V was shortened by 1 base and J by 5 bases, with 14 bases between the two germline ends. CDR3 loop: CASSEFGGSWETQYF. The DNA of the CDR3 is TGTGCCAGCAGTGAATTTGGGGGGAGCTGGGAGACCCAGTACTTC.

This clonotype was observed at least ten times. The CDR3 bases are TGTGCCATCAGTGTGGGAGGGAATGAAAAACTGTTTTTT. Its protein product is CAISVGGNEKLFF. The V call is TRBV10-3, the J call TRBJ1-4; D remains unclear. V dropped 4 bases and J dropped 5 bases, with 8 bases sitting between them. Germline V lookup: CDR1 ENHRY, CDR2 SYGVKD. The CDR3 contains 13 residues.

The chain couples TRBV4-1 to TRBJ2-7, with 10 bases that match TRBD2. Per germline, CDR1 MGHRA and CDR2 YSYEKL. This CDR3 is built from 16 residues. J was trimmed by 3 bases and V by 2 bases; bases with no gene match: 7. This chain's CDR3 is CASSQNLAGEIYEQYF. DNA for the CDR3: TGCGCCAGCAGCCAAAACCTAGCGGGAGAGATCTACGAGCAGTACTTC.

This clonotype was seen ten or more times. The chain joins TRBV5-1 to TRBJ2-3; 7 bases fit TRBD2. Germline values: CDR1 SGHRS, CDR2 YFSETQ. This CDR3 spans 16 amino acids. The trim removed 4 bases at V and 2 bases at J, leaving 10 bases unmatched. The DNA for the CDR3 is TGCGCCAGCAGCGAGGGACTAACTCGTCCCACAGATACGCAGTATTTT. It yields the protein CASSEGLTRPTDTQYF.

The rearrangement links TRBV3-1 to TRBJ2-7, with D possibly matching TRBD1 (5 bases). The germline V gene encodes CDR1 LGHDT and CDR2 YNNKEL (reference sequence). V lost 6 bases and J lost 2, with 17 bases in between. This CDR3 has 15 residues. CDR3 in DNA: TGTGCCAGCAGTTACGGCGGTCGCAGGGCCTACGAGCAGTACTTC. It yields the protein CASSYGGRRAYEQYF.

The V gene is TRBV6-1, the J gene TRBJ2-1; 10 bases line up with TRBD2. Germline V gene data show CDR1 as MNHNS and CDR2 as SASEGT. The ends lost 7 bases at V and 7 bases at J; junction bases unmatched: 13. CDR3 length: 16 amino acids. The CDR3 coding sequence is TGTGCCAGCAACTCCGGAGGGGGACTAGCGAGGAATGAGCAGTTCTTC. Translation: CASNSGGGLARNEQFF.

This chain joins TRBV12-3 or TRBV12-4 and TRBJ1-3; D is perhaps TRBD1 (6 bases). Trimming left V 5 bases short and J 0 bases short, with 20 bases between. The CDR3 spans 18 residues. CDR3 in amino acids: CASSRLWGPRSSGNTIYF. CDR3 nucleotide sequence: TGTGCCAGCAGTCGGCTGTGGGGGCCCAGGAGCTCTGGAAACACCATATATTTT.

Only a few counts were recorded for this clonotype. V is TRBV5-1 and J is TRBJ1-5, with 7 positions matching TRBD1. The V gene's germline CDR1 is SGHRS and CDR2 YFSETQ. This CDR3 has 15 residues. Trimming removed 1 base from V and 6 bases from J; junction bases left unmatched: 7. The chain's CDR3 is CASSLNAGGGQPQHF. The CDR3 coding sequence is TGCGCCAGCAGCTTGAATGCAGGGGGTGGTCAGCCCCAGCATTTT.

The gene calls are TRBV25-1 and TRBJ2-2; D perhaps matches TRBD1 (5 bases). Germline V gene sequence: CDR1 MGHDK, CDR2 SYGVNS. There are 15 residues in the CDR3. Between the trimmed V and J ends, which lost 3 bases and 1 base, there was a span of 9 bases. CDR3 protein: CASSDPRVNTGELFF. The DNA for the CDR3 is TGTGCCAGCAGTGATCCCAGGGTGAACACCGGGGAGCTGTTTTTT.

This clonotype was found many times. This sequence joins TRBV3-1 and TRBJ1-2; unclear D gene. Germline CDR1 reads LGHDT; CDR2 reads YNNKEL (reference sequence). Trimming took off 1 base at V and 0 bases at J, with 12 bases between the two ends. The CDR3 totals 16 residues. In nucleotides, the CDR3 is TGTGCCAGCAGCCAAGCCTCCACGACCGCTAACTATGGCTACACCTTC. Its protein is CASSQASTTANYGYTF. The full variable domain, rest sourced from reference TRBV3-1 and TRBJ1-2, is DTAVSQTPKYLVTQMGNDKSIKCEQNLGHDTMYWYKQDSKKFLKIMFSYNNKELIINETVPNRFSPKSPDKAHLNLHINSLELGDSAVYFCASSQASTTANYGYTFGSGTRLTVV.

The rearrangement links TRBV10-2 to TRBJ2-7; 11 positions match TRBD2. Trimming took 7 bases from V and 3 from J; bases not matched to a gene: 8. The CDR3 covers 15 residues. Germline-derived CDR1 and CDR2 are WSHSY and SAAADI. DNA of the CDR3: TGCGCCAGCAAGGCTGGACTAGCGGGCCTCTACGAGCAGTACTTC. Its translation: CASKAGLAGLYEQYF.

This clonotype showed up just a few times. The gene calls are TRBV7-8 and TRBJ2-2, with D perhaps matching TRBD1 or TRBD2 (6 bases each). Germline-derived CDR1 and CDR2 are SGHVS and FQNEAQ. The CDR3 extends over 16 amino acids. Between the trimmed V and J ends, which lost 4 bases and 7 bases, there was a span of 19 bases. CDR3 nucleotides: TGTGCCAGCAGCTCCTTGAGAAGCAGGGGAGGCGGGGAGCTGTTTTTT. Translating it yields CASSSLRSRGGGELFF. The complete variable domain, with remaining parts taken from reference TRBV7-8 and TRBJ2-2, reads GAGVSQSPRYKVAKRGQDVALRCDPISGHVSLFWYQQALGQGPEFLTYFQNEAQLDKSGLPSDRFFAERPEGSVSTLKIQRTQQEDSAVYLCASSSLRSRGGGELFFGEGSRLTVL.

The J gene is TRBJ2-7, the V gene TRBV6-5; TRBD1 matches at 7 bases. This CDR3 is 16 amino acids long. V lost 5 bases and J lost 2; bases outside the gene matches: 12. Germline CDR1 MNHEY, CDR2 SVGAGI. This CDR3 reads CASSHMGQTAAYEQYF. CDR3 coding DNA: TGTGCCAGCAGTCACATGGGACAGACAGCCGCCTACGAGCAGTACTTC.

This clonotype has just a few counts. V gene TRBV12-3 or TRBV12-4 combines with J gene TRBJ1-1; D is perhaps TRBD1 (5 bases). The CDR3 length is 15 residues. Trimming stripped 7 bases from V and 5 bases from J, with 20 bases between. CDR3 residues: CASIRGGPWDTEAFF. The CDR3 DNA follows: TGTGCCAGCATTCGGGGGGGACCCTGGGATACTGAAGCTTTCTTT.

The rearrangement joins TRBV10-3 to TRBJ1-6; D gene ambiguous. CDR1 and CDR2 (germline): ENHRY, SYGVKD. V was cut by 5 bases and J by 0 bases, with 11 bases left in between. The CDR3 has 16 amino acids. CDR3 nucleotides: TGTGCCATCAGTTTCACGGATAGCTCCTATAATTCACCCCTCCACTTT. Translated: CAISFTDSSYNSPLHF.

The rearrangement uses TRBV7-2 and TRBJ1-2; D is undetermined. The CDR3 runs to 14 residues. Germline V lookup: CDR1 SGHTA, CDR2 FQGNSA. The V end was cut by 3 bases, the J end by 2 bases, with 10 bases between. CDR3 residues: CASSLGSLNYGYTF. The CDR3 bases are TGTGCCAGCAGCTTGGGTAGTTTAAACTATGGCTACACCTTC.

The CDR3 is CASSQEGLSGAYEQYF. The CDR3 bases are TGTGCCAGCAGCCAAGAAGGGCTTAGCGGGGCCTACGAGCAGTACTTC. The chain recombines TRBV3-1 with TRBJ2-7; 8 nucleotides align to TRBD2. The CDR3 contains 16 residues. The V segment lost 0 bases and the J segment 2 bases; nucleotides outside the gene matches: 6. Germline-derived CDR1 and CDR2 are LGHDT and YNNKEL (reference sequence).